This T cell receptor (beta chain) was found in a study of Ad26.COV2.S vaccination and SARS-CoV-2 variants. Study context: Ad26.COV2.S given intramuscularly, once or twice 56 days apart. Findings and limits, study-wide: Analyses that measured TCR breadth and depth may have underestimated total T cell responses.

Data came from immunoSEQ multiplex PCR; TCRdb stores just in-frame clones and leaves some out. This sample has around 300,000 clones, with 86% found just once. V was clipped by 3 bases and J by 7 bases, with 12 bases between them. Germline V CDR1 and CDR2: SEHNR, FQNEAQ (reference sequence). This CDR3 is built from 13 residues. The treatment: around 19 received Ad26.COV2.S at low or high dose, single or two shots; roughly 5 received placebo; per-sample allocation not given. Samples analyzed were those drawn on day 63 after the first vaccine or placebo injection. With respect to this clone: Its antigen remains unknown.

Sample: peripheral blood, taken in a trial of Ad26.COV2.S vaccine versus placebo. J is TRBJ1-1 and V is TRBV7-9; tentative D call: TRBD1 (5 bases). This TCR came from a person between 18 and 65 years old who received the Ad26.COV2.S COVID-19 vaccine or a placebo. The CDR3 DNA sequence: TGTGCCAGCAGCTTGGGGGAGGTCCGTGAAGCTTTCTTT. Its translation: CASSLGEVREAFF.